What follows are 3 T cell receptor beta chains derived from one specimen sequenced in a study of T cell clones after liver transplantation. TCRdb keeps only in-frame clones here, not all; method: immunoSEQ multiplex PCR. Of just under 60,000 clones listed, about 73% were seen once; the top ten hold less than 3.5%. The starting material was CD4+ T cells from blood, obtained at the approximately 16-month timepoint. These receptors were collected from a human patient who received a liver transplant. Some T cells may originate from the graft donor.

The CDR3 coding sequence is TGTGCCTGGAGTCGGGGGCTTCGCTATGGCTACACCTTC. Translated: CAWSRGLRYGYTF. This sequence joins TRBV30 and TRBJ1-2; maybe TRBD1 (6 bases). The CDR3 totals 13 residues. Per germline, CDR1 GTSNPN and CDR2 SVGIG (reference sequence). Trimming pared 2 bases from V and 4 bases from J, leaving 11 bases between. The entire variable domain, with the rest obtained from reference TRBV30 and TRBJ1-2, is as follows: SQTIHQWPATLVQPVGSPLSLECTVEGTSNPNLYWYRQAAGRGLQLLFYSVGIGQISSEVPQNLSASRPQDRQFILSSKKLLLSDSGFYLCAWSRGLRYGYTFGSGTRLTVV.

This clone was detected only a few times. The rearrangement uses TRBV14 and TRBJ1-3, with D uncertain. Germline values: CDR1 SGHDN, CDR2 FVKESK. The CDR3 sequence is 12 residues long. The V end was cut by 4 bases, the J end by 0 bases, with 1 base between. The DNA of the CDR3 is TGTGCCAGCAGCCCCTCTGGAAACACCATATATTTT. Amino acid sequence: CASSPSGNTIYF.

This clone showed up just once. The rearrangement uses TRBV19 and TRBJ1-1; D perhaps matches TRBD1 (5 bases). Germline CDR1 LNHDA, CDR2 SQIVND (reference sequence). The CDR3 covers 15 residues. Trimming cost V 3 bases and J 2 bases, with 13 bases left between them. The CDR3 nucleotides read TGTGCCAGTAGTATCCCTGGGGCGGGAAACACTGAAGCTTTCTTT. The encoded protein is CASSIPGAGNTEAFF.